A single sample gave rise to the 19 T cell receptor beta chains below, sequenced in a study of regulatory T cells in long-lasting Graves disease. This sample's time point: newly diagnosed GD, antithyroid drugs for less than 3 months. The TCR library was made from RNA extracted from PBMCs. CDR3-region Arm-PCR and iRepertoire HTBI primers produced the TCR beta libraries. Via MiXCR, TCRdb re-called the multiplex PCR reads, giving one row per CDR3 protein. The sample contains fewer than 350,000 distinct CDR3 sequences, more than 15% of which appear only once. Sequencing used peripheral blood mononuclear cells (PBMCs), obtained at new diagnosis, from a patient treated with antithyroid drugs. These TCRs come from a female donor with Graves disease.

The rearrangement links TRBV6-1 to TRBJ2-7; 8 bases line up with TRBD2. In germline, CDR1 is MNHNS, CDR2 SASEGT. With 7 bases clipped from V and 6 bases from J, the junction kept 11 bases outside the gene matches. The CDR3 is 14 residues long. Written as DNA, the CDR3 is TGTGCCAGCACCCTGTTAGCGGGAAAGGTCGAGCAGTACTTC. Amino acid sequence: CASTLLAGKVEQYF.

This chain links TRBV11-3 with TRBJ2-6, with 8 bases aligning to TRBD2. The trim removed 5 bases at V and 0 bases at J, leaving 9 bases unmatched. Germline-derived CDR1 and CDR2 are SGHNT and YENEEA. The CDR3 has 18 amino acids. In nucleotides, the CDR3 is TGTGCCAGCAGCCCCGGGGGGGCCAGGGGCTCTGGGGCCAACGTCCTGACTTTC. Protein product: CASSPGGARGSGANVLTF.

This clonotype was picked up many times. The chain joins TRBV9 to TRBJ2-1; 7 positions match TRBD2. In germline, CDR1 is SGDLS, CDR2 YYNGEE. This CDR3 spans 17 amino acids. The junction had 14 bases not matched to a gene; V was cut back by 2 bases and J by 6 bases. The CDR3 DNA is TGTGCCAGCAGCGTGCTAAGCGGGATTCACCAGGGCAATGAGCAGTTCTTC. It translates to CASSVLSGIHQGNEQFF. The full variable domain, its missing parts supplied by reference TRBV9 and TRBJ2-1, is DSGVTQTPKHLITATGQRVTLRCSPRSGDLSVYWYQQSLDQGLQFLIQYYNGEERAKGNILERFSAQQFPDLHSELNLSSLELGDSALYFCASSVLSGIHQGNEQFFGPGTRLTVL.

The chain is built from TRBV2 and TRBJ2-3; D perhaps matches TRBD1 (6 bases). Germline V gene sequence: CDR1 SNHLY, CDR2 FYNNEI. V was clipped by 3 bases and J by 4 bases, with 14 bases between them. CDR3 length: 15 residues. The CDR3 spells CASSDLGADSDTQYF. CDR3 nucleotides: TGTGCCAGCAGTGATCTGGGGGCGGATTCAGATACGCAGTATTTT.

This clonotype was counted many times. CDR3 sequence (DNA): TGTGCCAGCAGCTTAGACCCAGGAGACCCAGGGACCCAGTACTTC. Amino acids: CASSLDPGDPGTQYF. The rearrangement joins TRBV11-3 to TRBJ2-5; D is uncertain. CDR1 and CDR2 (germline): SGHNT, YENEEA. Trimming took off 0 bases at V and 7 bases at J, with 15 bases between the two ends. The CDR3 runs 15 residues. Variable domain in full (rest from reference TRBV11-3 and TRBJ2-5): EAGVVQSPRYKIIEKKQPVAFWCNPISGHNTLYWYLQNLGQGPELLIRYENEEAVDDSQLPKDRFSAERLKGVDSTLKIQPAELGDSAVYLCASSLDPGDPGTQYFGPGTRLLVL.

The chain couples TRBV20-1 to TRBJ2-5; 12 nucleotides line up with TRBD2. Germline V gives CDR1 DFQATT, CDR2 SNEGSKA (reference sequence). J was trimmed by 2 bases and V by 0 bases; bases with no gene match: 4. This CDR3 contains 16 residues. CDR3 sequence: CSARETSGRPQETQYF. In DNA form, the CDR3 reads TGCAGTGCTAGAGAAACTAGCGGGAGGCCACAAGAGACCCAGTACTTC.

This clonotype has at least ten counts. J is TRBJ2-7 and V is TRBV9; TRBD1 matches at 8 bases. V shed 4 bases, J shed 6 bases, and the junction held 9 bases outside the gene matches. Germline V gene data show CDR1 as SGDLS and CDR2 as YYNGEE. CDR3 length: 14 residues. CDR3 protein: CASSLRTGISEQYF. DNA of the CDR3: TGTGCCAGCAGCCTCAGGACAGGGATAAGCGAGCAGTACTTC.

This clonotype has a handful of counts. The V and J genes are TRBV7-2 and TRBJ2-7; D ambiguous. V was trimmed by 5 bases and J by 3 bases, leaving 17 bases between them. The CDR3 extends over 15 amino acids. The germline gives CDR1 SGHTA, CDR2 FQGNSA. The CDR3 is CASSQGSNTLYEQYF. The CDR3 nucleotides read TGTGCCAGCAGCCAAGGGTCCAATACCCTCTACGAGCAGTACTTC.

This clonotype has a handful of counts. The chain carries TRBV9 and TRBJ1-5, with D perhaps TRBD1 (5 bases). V lost 0 bases, J lost 5 bases, and 18 bases lay in between. The germline V gene encodes CDR1 SGDLS and CDR2 YYNGEE. The CDR3 has 17 amino acids. DNA for the CDR3: TGTGCCAGCAGCGTAGATGAGGGGAGGGGAAGTGATCAGCCCCAGCATTTT. The encoded protein is CASSVDEGRGSDQPQHF.

The gene calls are TRBV6-2 or TRBV6-3 and TRBJ2-7; 10 bases are a match to TRBD2. The V gene end was trimmed by 5 bases and the J gene end by 2 bases; junction bases not matched to a gene: 6. Germline CDR1 MNHEY, CDR2 SVGEGT. The CDR3 runs 15 residues. The CDR3 sequence: CASSTRGTSAYEQYF. For the CDR3, the DNA is TGTGCCAGCAGTACCCGGGGGACTAGCGCCTACGAGCAGTACTTC.

The chain carries TRBV12-3 or TRBV12-4 and TRBJ2-5, with 9 bases that match TRBD2. With V trimmed by 7 bases and J by 0 bases, 12 bases remained unmatched. The CDR3 covers 17 residues. CDR3 coding DNA: TGTGCCAGCACCCCCCAGGGAGCGGGAGGAAACCAAGAGACCCAGTACTTC. Amino acids: CASTPQGAGGNQETQYF.

The chain recombines TRBV19 with TRBJ2-5; maybe TRBD1 (6 bases). Trimming removed 3 bases from V and 2 bases from J, with 10 bases in between. The CDR3 consists of 14 residues. Germline CDR1 and CDR2: LNHDA and SQIVND (reference sequence). The CDR3, as DNA: TGTGCCAGTAGTATTTACACAGGGCAAGAGACCCAGTACTTC. Translation: CASSIYTGQETQYF.

This clonotype was recorded many times. The V gene is TRBV11-2, the J gene TRBJ2-7; no reliable D call. Germline V CDR1 and CDR2: SGHAT, FQNNGV. This CDR3 comprises 16 residues. The V end lost 1 base, the J end lost 3 bases, and 16 bases lay between the germline ends. The CDR3 here is CASSLGSGLGGYEQYF. The CDR3 DNA reads as TGTGCCAGCAGCTTAGGTTCAGGCCTGGGCGGCTACGAGCAGTACTTC. The full variable domain, in which reference TRBV11-2 and TRBJ2-7 provide the parts outside the CDR3, is EAGVAQSPRYKIIEKRQSVAFWCNPISGHATLYWYQQILGQGPKLLIQFQNNGVVDDSQLPKDRFSAERLKGVDSTLKIQPAKLEDSAVYLCASSLGSGLGGYEQYFGPGTRLTVT.

V is TRBV29-1 and J is TRBJ2-7; no reliable D call. This CDR3 has 12 amino acids. The germline V gene has CDR1 SQVTM and CDR2 ANQGSEA. Trimming shortened V by 5 bases and J by 7 bases, and 15 bases separated the two germline ends. CDR3 sequence reads: CSVYGTQREQYF. CDR3 coding DNA: TGCAGCGTTTATGGCACCCAAAGAGAGCAGTACTTC.

The J gene is TRBJ2-5, the V gene TRBV9; maybe TRBD1 (5 bases). V shed 4 bases and J shed 4 bases, with 20 bases lying between them. Germline CDR1 reads SGDLS; CDR2 reads YYNGEE. The CDR3 runs 16 residues. The CDR3 here is CASSPWGSLVGETQYF. The CDR3 DNA reads TGTGCCAGCAGCCCATGGGGCTCACTGGTTGGAGAGACCCAGTACTTC.

In this sample, this clonotype turned up many times. The CDR3: CASSGMRSSYEQYF. CDR3 bases: TGTGCCAGCAGTGGAATGCGGAGCTCCTACGAGCAGTACTTC. J is TRBJ2-7 and V is TRBV6-1; no clear D. The CDR3 sequence is 14 residues long. Germline assignment: CDR1 MNHNS and CDR2 SASEGT. Trimming removed 4 bases from V and 0 bases from J, with 10 bases in between.

Many counts were recorded for this clonotype. The chain carries TRBV2 and TRBJ1-1; the D is unclear. Germline V gives CDR1 SNHLY, CDR2 FYNNEI. The CDR3 spans 12 residues. The V end was cut by 6 bases, the J end by 8 bases, with 13 bases between. In DNA, the CDR3 is TGTGCCAGCAGGAGCAGTATCGGAGAAGCTTTCTTT. Protein sequence: CASRSSIGEAFF.

This clonotype was seen ten or more times. This chain uses TRBV12-3 or TRBV12-4 with TRBJ2-7, with D possibly matching TRBD2 (5 bases). Trimming pared 4 bases from V and 5 bases from J, leaving 15 bases between. CDR3 length: 14 residues. CDR3 sequence (DNA): TGTGCCAGCAGTTCTCGTAGCGTGGTTGACGAGCAGTACTTC. Translating it yields CASSSRSVVDEQYF.

The chain recombines TRBV12-3 or TRBV12-4 with TRBJ2-7, with D perhaps TRBD1 or TRBD2 (6 bases each). The CDR3 has 15 amino acids. The V end lost 3 bases, the J end lost 4 bases, and 16 bases lay between the germline ends. DNA for the CDR3: TGTGCCAGCAGTTTGGGGGCGGGACTGATGTACGAGCAGTACTTC. It codes for CASSLGAGLMYEQYF.